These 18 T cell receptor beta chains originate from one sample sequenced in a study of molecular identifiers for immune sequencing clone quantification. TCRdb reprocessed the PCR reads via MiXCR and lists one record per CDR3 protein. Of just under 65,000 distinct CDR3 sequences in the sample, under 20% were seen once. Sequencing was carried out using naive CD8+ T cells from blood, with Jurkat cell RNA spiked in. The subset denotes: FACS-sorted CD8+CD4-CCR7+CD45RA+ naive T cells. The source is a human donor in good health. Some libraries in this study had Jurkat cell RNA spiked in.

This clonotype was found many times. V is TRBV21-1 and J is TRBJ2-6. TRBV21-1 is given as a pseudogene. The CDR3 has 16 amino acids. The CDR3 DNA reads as TGTGCCAGCAGCAAAGAAATGGGGACTGGGGCCAACGTCCTGACTTTC. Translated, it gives CASSKEMGTGANVLTF.

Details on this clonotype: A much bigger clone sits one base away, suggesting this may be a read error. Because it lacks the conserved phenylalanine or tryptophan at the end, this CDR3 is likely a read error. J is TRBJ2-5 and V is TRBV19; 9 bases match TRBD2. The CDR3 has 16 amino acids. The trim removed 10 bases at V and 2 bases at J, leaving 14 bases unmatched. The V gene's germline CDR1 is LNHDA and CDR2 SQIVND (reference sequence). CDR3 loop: CATRAGGEGLQETQYS. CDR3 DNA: TGTGCCACCCGAGCGGGAGGAGAAGGGCTACAAGAGACCCAGTACTCC.

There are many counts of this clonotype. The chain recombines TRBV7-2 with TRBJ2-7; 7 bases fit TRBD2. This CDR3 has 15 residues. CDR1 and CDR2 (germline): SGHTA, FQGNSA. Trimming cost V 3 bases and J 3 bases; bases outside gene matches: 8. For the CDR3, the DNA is TGTGCCAGCAGCTTGGAGATGGGACTACTCTACGAGCAGTACTTC. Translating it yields CASSLEMGLLYEQYF. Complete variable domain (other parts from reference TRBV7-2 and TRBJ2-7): GAGVSQSPSNKVTEKGKDVELRCDPISGHTALYWYRQSLGQGLEFLIYFQGNSAPDKSGLPSDRFSAERTGGSVSTLTIQRTQQEDSAVYLCASSLEMGLLYEQYFGPGTRLTVT.

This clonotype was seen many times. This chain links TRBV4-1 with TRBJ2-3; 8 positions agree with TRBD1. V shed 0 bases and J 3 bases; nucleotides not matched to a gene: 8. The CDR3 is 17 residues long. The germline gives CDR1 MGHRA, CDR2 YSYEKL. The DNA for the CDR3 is TGCGCCAGCAGCCAAGAGCGGACAGGGAGGATGACAGATACGCAGTATTTT. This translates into CASSQERTGRMTDTQYF.

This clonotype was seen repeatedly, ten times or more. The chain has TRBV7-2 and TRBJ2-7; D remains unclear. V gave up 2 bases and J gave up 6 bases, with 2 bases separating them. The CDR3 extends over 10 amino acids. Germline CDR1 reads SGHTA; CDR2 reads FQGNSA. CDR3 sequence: CASSLIEQYF. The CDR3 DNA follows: TGTGCCAGCAGCTTAATCGAGCAGTACTTC. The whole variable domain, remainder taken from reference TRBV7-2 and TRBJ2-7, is GAGVSQSPSNKVTEKGKDVELRCDPISGHTALYWYRQSLGQGLEFLIYFQGNSAPDKSGLPSDRFSAERTGGSVSTLTIQRTQQEDSAVYLCASSLIEQYFGPGTRLTVT.

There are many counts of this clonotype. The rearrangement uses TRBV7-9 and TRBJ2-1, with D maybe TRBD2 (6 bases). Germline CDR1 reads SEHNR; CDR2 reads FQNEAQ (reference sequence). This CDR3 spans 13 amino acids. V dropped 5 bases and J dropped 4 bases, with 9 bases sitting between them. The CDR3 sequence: CASSAGLYNEQFF. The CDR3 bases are TGTGCCAGCAGCGCGGGACTGTACAATGAGCAGTTCTTC. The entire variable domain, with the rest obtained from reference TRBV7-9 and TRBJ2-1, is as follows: DTGVSQNPRHKITKRGQNVTFRCDPISEHNRLYWYRQTLGQGPEFLTYFQNEAQLEKSRLLSDRFSAERPKGSFSTLEIQRTEQGDSAMYLCASSAGLYNEQFFGPGTRLTVL.

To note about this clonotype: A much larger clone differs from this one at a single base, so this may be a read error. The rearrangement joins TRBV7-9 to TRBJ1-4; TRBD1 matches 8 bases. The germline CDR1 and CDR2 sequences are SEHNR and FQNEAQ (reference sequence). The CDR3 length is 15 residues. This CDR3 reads CACSLDRTGSEKLFF. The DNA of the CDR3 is TGTGCCTGCAGCTTAGATCGGACAGGGAGTGAAAAACTGTTTTTT.

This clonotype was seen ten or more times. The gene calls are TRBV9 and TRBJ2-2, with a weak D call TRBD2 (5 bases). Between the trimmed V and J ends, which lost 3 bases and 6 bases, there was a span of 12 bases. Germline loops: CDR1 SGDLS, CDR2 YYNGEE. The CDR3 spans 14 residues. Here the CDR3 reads CASSGTLPSGELFF. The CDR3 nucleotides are TGTGCCAGCAGCGGGACTCTACCTTCCGGGGAGCTGTTTTTT.

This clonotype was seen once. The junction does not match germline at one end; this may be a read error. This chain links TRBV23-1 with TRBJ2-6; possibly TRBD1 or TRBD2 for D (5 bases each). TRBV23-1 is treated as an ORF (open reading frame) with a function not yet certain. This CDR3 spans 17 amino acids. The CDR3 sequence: CASFTRGTRSGANVLAF. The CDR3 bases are TGCGCCAGCTTCACGAGGGGCACCCGTTCTGGGGCCAACGTCCTGGCTTTC.

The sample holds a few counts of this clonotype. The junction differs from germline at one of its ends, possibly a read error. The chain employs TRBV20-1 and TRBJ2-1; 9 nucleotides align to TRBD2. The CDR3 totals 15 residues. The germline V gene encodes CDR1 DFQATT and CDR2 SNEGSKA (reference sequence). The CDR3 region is CGARDRLAAYNEQFF. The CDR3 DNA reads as TGCGGTGCTAGAGATCGACTAGCGGCTTACAATGAGCAGTTCTTC.

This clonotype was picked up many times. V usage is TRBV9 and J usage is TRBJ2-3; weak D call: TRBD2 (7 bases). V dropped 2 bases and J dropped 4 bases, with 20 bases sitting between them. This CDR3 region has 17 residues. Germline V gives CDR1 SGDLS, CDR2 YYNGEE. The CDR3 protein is CASSVDAAGHLADTQYF. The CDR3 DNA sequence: TGTGCCAGCAGCGTTGACGCAGCGGGACATCTCGCAGATACGCAGTATTTT.

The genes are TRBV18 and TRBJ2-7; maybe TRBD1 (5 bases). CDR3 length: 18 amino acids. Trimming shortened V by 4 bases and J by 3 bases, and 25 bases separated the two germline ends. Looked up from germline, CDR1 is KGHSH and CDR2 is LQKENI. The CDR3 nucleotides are TGTGCCAGCTCACATAAGGGGATCTACTCCGGGTGGGACTACGAGCAGTACTTC. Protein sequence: CASSHKGIYSGWDYEQYF.

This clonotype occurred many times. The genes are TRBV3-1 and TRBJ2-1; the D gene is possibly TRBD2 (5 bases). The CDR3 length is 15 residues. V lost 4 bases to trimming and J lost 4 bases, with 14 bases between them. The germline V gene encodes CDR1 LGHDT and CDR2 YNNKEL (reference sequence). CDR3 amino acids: CASSRGSSPYNEQFF. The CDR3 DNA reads TGTGCCAGCAGCCGAGGCTCTAGCCCGTACAATGAGCAGTTCTTC.

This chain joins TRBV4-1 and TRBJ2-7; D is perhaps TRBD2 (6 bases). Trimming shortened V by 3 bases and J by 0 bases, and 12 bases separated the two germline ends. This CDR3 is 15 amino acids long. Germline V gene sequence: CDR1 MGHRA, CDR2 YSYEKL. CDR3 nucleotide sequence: TGCGCCAGCAGCCATCGGGACTCTCCCTCCTACGAGCAGTACTTC. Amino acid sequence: CASSHRDSPSYEQYF.

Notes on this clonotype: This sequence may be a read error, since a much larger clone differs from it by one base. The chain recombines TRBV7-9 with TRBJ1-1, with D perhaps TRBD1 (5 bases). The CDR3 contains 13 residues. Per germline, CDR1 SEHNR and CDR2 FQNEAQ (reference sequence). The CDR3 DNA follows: TGTGCCAGCAGCCTAACGCACAGGATTGAAGCTTCCTTT. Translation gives CASSLTHRIEASF.

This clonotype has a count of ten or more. The CDR3 protein is CSARDPSSGRLSTDTQYF. In DNA, the CDR3 is TGCAGTGCTAGAGACCCATCTAGCGGGAGGTTGAGCACAGATACGCAGTATTTT. The chain couples TRBV20-1 to TRBJ2-3; TRBD2 matches at 11 bases. Germline-derived CDR1 and CDR2 are DFQATT and SNEGSKA (reference sequence). CDR3 length equals 18 residues. V shed 0 bases and J 0 bases; nucleotides not matched to a gene: 8.

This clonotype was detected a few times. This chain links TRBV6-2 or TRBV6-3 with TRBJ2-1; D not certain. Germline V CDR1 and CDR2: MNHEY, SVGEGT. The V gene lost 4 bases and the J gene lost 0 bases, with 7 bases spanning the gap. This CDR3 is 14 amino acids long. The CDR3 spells CASSLESSYNEQFF. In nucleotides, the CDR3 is TGTGCCAGCAGTTTGGAAAGCTCCTACAATGAGCAGTTCTTC.

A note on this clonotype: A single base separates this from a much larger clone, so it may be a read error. The CDR3 is CASSVGIERFF. The CDR3 DNA is TGTGCCAGCAGCGTGGGCATTGAGCGGTTCTTC. The V gene is TRBV9, the J gene TRBJ2-1; D unresolved. CDR3 size: 11 residues. The V gene's germline CDR1 is SGDLS and CDR2 YYNGEE.